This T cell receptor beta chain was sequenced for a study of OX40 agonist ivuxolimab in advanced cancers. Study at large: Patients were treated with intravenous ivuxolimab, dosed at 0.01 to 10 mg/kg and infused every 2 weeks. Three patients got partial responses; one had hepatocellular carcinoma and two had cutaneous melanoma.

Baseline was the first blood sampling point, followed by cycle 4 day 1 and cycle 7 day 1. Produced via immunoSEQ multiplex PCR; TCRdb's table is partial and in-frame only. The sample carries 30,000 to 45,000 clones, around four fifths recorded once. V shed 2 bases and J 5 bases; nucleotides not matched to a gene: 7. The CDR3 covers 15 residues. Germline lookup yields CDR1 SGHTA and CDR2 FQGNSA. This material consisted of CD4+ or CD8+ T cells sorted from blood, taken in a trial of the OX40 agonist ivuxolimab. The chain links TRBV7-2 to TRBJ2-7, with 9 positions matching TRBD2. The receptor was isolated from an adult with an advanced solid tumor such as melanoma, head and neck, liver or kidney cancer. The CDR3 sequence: CASSLILAGLHEQYF. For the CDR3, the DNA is TGTGCCAGCAGCTTAATCCTAGCGGGGCTCCACGAGCAGTACTTC.